One sample yielded the 16 T cell receptor beta chains listed below, sequenced in a study of T cells in Graves' hyperthyroidism and ophthalmopathy. Amplification of TCR beta CDR3 regions used RNA as the template. In the first-round RT-PCR of the TCR CDR3, the HTBI primer set was used. TCRdb reprocessed the multiplex PCR reads via MiXCR and lists one record per CDR3 protein. The sample lists roughly 500,000 distinct CDR3 sequences, 15% to 20% occurring once. Sequencing was carried out using blood. The receptors were gathered from a woman aged 25 to 39 with Graves' ophthalmopathy.

The V gene is TRBV7-3, the J gene TRBJ1-6; no definite D call. This CDR3 spans 14 amino acids. Looked up from germline, CDR1 is SGHTA and CDR2 is FQGTGA. The V end was cut by 4 bases, the J end by 8 bases, with 12 bases between. CDR3 sequence: CASSSGRVDSPLHF. The CDR3 DNA reads as TGTGCCAGCAGCTCCGGACGGGTGGATTCACCCCTCCACTTT.

The rearrangement links TRBV4-2 to TRBJ2-3; maybe TRBD2 (5 bases). The CDR3 spans 15 residues. Germline lookup yields CDR1 LGHNA and CDR2 YNFKEQ. The V end lost 1 base, the J end lost 2 bases, and 10 bases lay between the germline ends. The CDR3 sequence: CASSQVGANTDTQYF. The CDR3 region has the DNA TGTGCCAGCAGCCAAGTGGGAGCAAACACAGATACGCAGTATTTT.

This clonotype was detected many times. V is TRBV28 and J is TRBJ1-1; D remains ambiguous. The CDR3 contains 13 residues. The V and J ends lost 6 bases and 4 bases respectively, with 12 bases between them. Germline CDR1 MDHEN, CDR2 SYDVKM. The CDR3 region has the DNA TGTGCCAGCAGGGGAACCGGGCTCACTGAAGCTTTCTTT. The encoded protein is CASRGTGLTEAFF.

Regarding this clonotype: Because it lacks the conserved phenylalanine or tryptophan at the end, this CDR3 is likely a read error. This rearrangement joins TRBV2 to TRBJ2-7; either TRBD1 or TRBD2 may supply D (5 bases each). Per the germline V gene, CDR1 is SNHLY and CDR2 is FYNNEI. The CDR3 runs to 16 residues. The V and J ends lost 0 bases and 3 bases respectively, with 15 bases between them. The CDR3 region is CASSEAVEGRLYEQYL. The CDR3 region has the DNA TGTGCCAGCAGTGAAGCGGTTGAGGGACGGCTCTACGAGCAGTACTTA.

The V gene is TRBV30, the J gene TRBJ2-1; TRBD2 matches 15 bases. Germline V CDR1 and CDR2: GTSNPN, SVGIG (reference sequence). V was pared by 2 bases and J by 9 bases, with 8 bases of the junction left unmatched. The CDR3 spans 16 residues. The chain's CDR3 is CAWSSRTSGRAGEQFF. The CDR3 DNA reads TGTGCCTGGAGTTCCCGGACTAGCGGGAGGGCCGGTGAGCAGTTCTTC. The entire variable domain, with the rest obtained from reference TRBV30 and TRBJ2-1, is as follows: SQTIHQWPATLVQPVGSPLSLECTVEGTSNPNLYWYRQAAGRGLQLLFYSVGIGQISSEVPQNLSASRPQDRQFILSSKKLLLSDSGFYLCAWSSRTSGRAGEQFFGPGTRLTVL.

The gene calls are TRBV7-6 and TRBJ1-2; D not certain. V lost 3 bases, J lost 6 bases, and 17 bases lay in between. Germline V gene data show CDR1 as SGHVS and CDR2 as FNYEAQ. The CDR3 is made up of 15 amino acids. CDR3 amino acids: CASSLAPGTYDGYTF. CDR3 coding DNA: TGTGCCAGCAGCTTGGCCCCCGGAACCTATGATGGCTACACCTTC. The whole variable domain, filled in from reference TRBV7-6 and TRBJ1-2, reads GAGVSQSPRYKVTKRGQDVALRCDPISGHVSLYWYRQALGQGPEFLTYFNYEAQQDKSGLPNDRFSAERPEGSISTLTIQRTEQRDSAMYRCASSLAPGTYDGYTFGSGTRLTVV.

This clonotype was counted between two and nine times. The chain carries TRBV19 and TRBJ2-1; 11 bases agree with TRBD2. CDR3 length: 16 amino acids. Germline CDR1 LNHDA, CDR2 SQIVND (reference sequence). J was trimmed by 4 bases and V by 2 bases; bases with no gene match: 4. The CDR3: CASSISGTSGYNEQFF. CDR3 in DNA: TGTGCCAGTAGTATAAGCGGGACTAGCGGATACAATGAGCAGTTCTTC.

The chain links TRBV6-2 or TRBV6-3 to TRBJ2-7; 8 nucleotides line up with TRBD1. The CDR3 consists of 13 residues. CDR1 and CDR2 from the germline V gene are MNHEY and SVGEGT. V gave up 9 bases and J gave up 0 bases; unmatched junction bases: 4. The CDR3 sequence is CASGDRSSYEQYF. The CDR3 DNA follows: TGTGCCAGTGGGGACAGGAGCTCCTACGAGCAGTACTTC.

V usage is TRBV7-2 and J usage is TRBJ1-6, with TRBD1 identical over 9 bases. The ends lost 5 bases at V and 3 bases at J; junction bases unmatched: 8. CDR1 is SGHTA and CDR2 is FQGNSA in the germline V gene. This CDR3 contains 17 residues. The CDR3 sequence is CASSPAGTGSYNSPLHF. CDR3 coding DNA: TGTGCCAGCAGCCCTGCCGGGACAGGGAGCTATAATTCACCCCTCCACTTT. Full variable domain (rest looked up from reference TRBV7-2 and TRBJ1-6): GAGVSQSPSNKVTEKGKDVELRCDPISGHTALYWYRQSLGQGLEFLIYFQGNSAPDKSGLPSDRFSAERTGGSVSTLTIQRTQQEDSAVYLCASSPAGTGSYNSPLHFGNGTRLTVT.

The chain has TRBV6-1 and TRBJ2-7; TRBD1 matches 9 bases. The V gene's germline CDR1 is MNHNS and CDR2 SASEGT. CDR3 length equals 15 residues. With 1 base clipped from V and 3 bases from J, the junction kept 4 bases outside the gene matches. In DNA, the CDR3 is TGTGCCAGCAGTGAAGAAGGGACAGGGAACTACGAGCAGTACTTC. It translates to CASSEEGTGNYEQYF.

This sequence joins TRBV28 and TRBJ1-1; D possibly corresponds to TRBD1 (6 bases). CDR3 size: 16 residues. V lost 4 bases to trimming and J lost 5 bases, with 20 bases between them. The V gene's germline CDR1 is MDHEN and CDR2 SYDVKM. The CDR3 region is CASSYSFFRGITEAFF. For the CDR3, the DNA is TGTGCCAGCAGTTACTCCTTTTTTAGGGGGATAACTGAAGCTTTCTTT.

In this sample, this clonotype turned up many times. The CDR3 region is CASSLAIGVIYEQYF. The DNA for the CDR3 is TGTGCCAGCAGCTTAGCGATAGGAGTTATCTACGAGCAGTACTTC. This rearrangement joins TRBV7-2 to TRBJ2-7; D unclear. In germline, CDR1 is SGHTA, CDR2 FQGNSA. Trimming took 0 bases from V and 3 from J, leaving 12 bases between them. CDR3 length: 15 amino acids.

This clonotype has ten or more counts. The chain's CDR3 is CASSLNAAKPNEQFF. The DNA for the CDR3 is TGCGCCAGCAGCTTGAATGCGGCTAAGCCTAATGAGCAGTTCTTC. V usage is TRBV5-1 and J usage is TRBJ2-1; no definite D call. Germline CDR1 is SGHRS and CDR2 is YFSETQ. The V end lost 1 base, the J end lost 7 bases, and 15 bases lay between the germline ends. CDR3 length: 15 residues.

This clonotype was counted ten times or more. The chain recombines TRBV18 with TRBJ2-1; D not certain. There are 11 residues in the CDR3. The V gene lost 6 bases and the J gene lost 9 bases, with 9 bases spanning the gap. Germline CDR1 and CDR2: KGHSH and LQKENI. The CDR3 nucleotides read TGTGCCAGCTCCCCGAAGGGTGAGCAGTTCTTC. Translated: CASSPKGEQFF. The full variable domain, its missing parts supplied by reference TRBV18 and TRBJ2-1, is NAGVMQNPRHLVRRRGQEARLRCSPMKGHSHVYWYRQLPEEGLKFMVYLQKENIIDESGMPKERFSAEFPKEGPSILRIQQVVRGDSAAYFCASSPKGEQFFGPGTRLTVL.

This sequence joins TRBV12-3 or TRBV12-4 and TRBJ2-5; D not certain. V dropped 6 bases and J dropped 3 bases, with 17 bases sitting between them. The CDR3 runs 15 residues. The CDR3 loop is CASSLRGWGEETQYF. The CDR3 DNA sequence: TGTGCCAGCAGCCTCCGTGGATGGGGTGAAGAGACCCAGTACTTC.

The chain carries TRBV25-1 and TRBJ2-7; perhaps TRBD2 as D (6 bases). Trimming shortened V by 4 bases and J by 2 bases, and 18 bases separated the two germline ends. This CDR3 comprises 16 residues. CDR1 MGHDK and CDR2 SYGVNS come from the germline V gene. Here the CDR3 DNA reads TGTGCCAGCAGTGCCTCTGGGGGACTGGGGACCTACGAGCAGTACTTC. It codes for CASSASGGLGTYEQYF.